The 14 T cell receptor beta chains listed next were all sequenced from one sample in a study of blood T cell repertoires in COVID-19. Method: immunoSEQ multiplex PCR; TCRdb's copy keeps in-frame clones and lacks some. Of 200,000 to 250,000 clones in the sample, 70% to 85% were seen once. The sequencing sample was made of PBMCs or T cells enriched from blood (not recorded which). The receptors were sampled from a woman aged 55 to 70 who had recovered from COVID-19.

J is TRBJ2-5 and V is TRBV19, with D possibly TRBD1 on 6 matching bases. V lost 5 bases and J lost 3, with 16 bases in between. The V gene's germline CDR1 is LNHDA and CDR2 SQIVND (reference sequence). This CDR3 comprises 15 residues. The CDR3 loop reads CASSLQGWEKETQYF. DNA of the CDR3: TGTGCCAGTAGTTTACAGGGTTGGGAAAAAGAGACCCAGTACTTC.

The CDR3 sequence is CASSPGQGPNTGELFF. The CDR3 nucleotides read TGTGCCAGCAGCCCGGGACAGGGGCCGAACACCGGGGAGCTGTTTTTT. The chain couples TRBV4-2 to TRBJ2-2; 10 positions match TRBD1. The CDR3 is 16 amino acids. With V trimmed by 4 bases and J by 0 bases, 2 bases remained unmatched. Germline CDR1 reads LGHNA; CDR2 reads YNFKEQ.

The chain links TRBV5-8 to TRBJ2-5; TRBD2 aligns across 12 bases. With V trimmed by 2 bases and J by 3 bases, 5 bases remained unmatched. Germline assignment: CDR1 SGHTS and CDR2 YDEGEE. The CDR3 totals 16 residues. The CDR3 bases are TGTGCCAGCAGCTTACCCGGACTAGCGGGAAAAGAGACCCAGTACTTC. Protein: CASSLPGLAGKETQYF.

This clone has at least ten counts. Other DNA sequences within the sample encode an identical CDR3. The rearrangement uses TRBV5-1 and TRBJ2-6; 10 bases fit TRBD1. This CDR3 comprises 16 residues. CDR1 and CDR2 from the germline V gene are SGHRS and YFSETQ. V gave up 3 bases and J gave up 3 bases; unmatched junction bases: 3. CDR3 in DNA: TGCGCCAGCAGCTGGACAGGGGGTGGTGGGGCCAACGTCCTGACTTTC. Translating it yields CASSWTGGGGANVLTF.

This chain links TRBV7-2 with TRBJ1-2; D is unclear. The CDR3 spans 13 residues. The germline V gene has CDR1 SGHTA and CDR2 FQGNSA. With 2 bases removed from V and 3 bases from J, the gap between germline ends came to 7 bases. DNA for the CDR3: TGTGCCAGCAGCTTACAGAGGGACTATGGCTACACCTTC. It is translated as CASSLQRDYGYTF.

This clone was picked up one time. This rearrangement joins TRBV14 to TRBJ1-1, with TRBD1 as a possible D gene (5 bases). The CDR3 extends over 14 amino acids. Trimming cost V 4 bases and J 7 bases, with 16 bases left between them. Germline lookup yields CDR1 SGHDN and CDR2 FVKESK. The CDR3 sequence: CASSLGGRDFEAFF. DNA for the CDR3: TGTGCCAGCAGCCTCGGGGGTCGGGATTTTGAAGCTTTCTTT.

V and J are TRBV11-3 and TRBJ2-5, with a tentative D call TRBD1 (5 bases). Trimming stripped 4 bases from V and 5 bases from J, with 14 bases between. CDR1 SGHNT and CDR2 YENEEA come from the germline V gene. This CDR3 spans 14 amino acids. The CDR3 DNA reads as TGTGCCAGCAGCTCCCGTAGGGGTCCCGAGACCCAGTACTTC. Translated, it gives CASSSRRGPETQYF.

The chain is built from TRBV6-5 and TRBJ2-1, with D tentatively TRBD1 (5 bases). Germline loops: CDR1 MNHEY, CDR2 SVGAGI. Deletions cut 4 bases from V and 8 bases from J, with 18 bases between. This CDR3 comprises 15 residues. CDR3 DNA sequence: TGTGCCAGCAGTTCCAGGTCAGGGTCGGTCGATGAGCAGTTCTTC. As protein: CASSSRSGSVDEQFF.

J is TRBJ2-3 and V is TRBV19; 10 nucleotides align to TRBD1. V lost 5 bases, J lost 4 bases, and 0 bases stayed unmatched. Per germline, CDR1 LNHDA and CDR2 SQIVND (reference sequence). The CDR3 contains 13 residues. CDR3 protein: CASSGTGADTQYF. CDR3 coding DNA: TGTGCCAGTAGTGGGACAGGGGCAGATACGCAGTATTTT.

The chain couples TRBV5-5 to TRBJ2-1, with 11 bases that match TRBD2. Germline-derived CDR1 and CDR2 are SGHKS and YYEKEE (reference sequence). The CDR3 sequence is 18 residues long. V trimming: 5 bases; J trimming: 5 bases; junction bases outside the gene matches: 15. DNA of the CDR3: TGTGCCAGCAGTCGACTAGCGGGGACGGGTAATTCGGACAATGAGCAGTTCTTC. Amino acid sequence: CASSRLAGTGNSDNEQFF. Full variable domain (missing parts from reference TRBV5-5 and TRBJ2-1): DAGVTQSPTHLIKTRGQQVTLRCSPISGHKSVSWYQQVLGQGPQFIFQYYEKEERGRGNFPDRFSARQFPNYSSELNVNALLLGDSALYLCASSRLAGTGNSDNEQFFGPGTRLTVL.

The rearrangement links TRBV19 to TRBJ2-7; 9 bases match TRBD1. The CDR3 runs 14 residues. Germline-derived CDR1 and CDR2 are LNHDA and SQIVND (reference sequence). The trim removed 5 bases at V and 7 bases at J, leaving 9 bases unmatched. The CDR3 DNA follows: TGTGCCAGTAGTTTAGGACAGGGGAGTGGGGAGCAGTACTTC. Its translation is CASSLGQGSGEQYF.

This rearrangement joins TRBV3-1 (or the pseudogene TRBV3-2) to TRBJ1-3; D perhaps matches TRBD1 (5 bases). The CDR3 consists of 18 residues. Germline CDR1 LGHDT, CDR2 YNNKEL (reference sequence). Trimming took off 0 bases at V and 0 bases at J, with 15 bases between the two ends. DNA for the CDR3: TGTGCCAGCAGCCAAGATAGGGGTCCCCTTCTCTCTGGAAACACCATATATTTT. Translating gives CASSQDRGPLLSGNTIYF.

The chain joins TRBV3-1 (or the pseudogene TRBV3-2) to TRBJ1-5; D is unresolved. This CDR3 region has 15 residues. The V end lost 4 bases, the J end lost 0 bases, and 10 bases lay between the germline ends. Germline assignment: CDR1 LGHDT and CDR2 YNNKEL (reference sequence). DNA of the CDR3: TGTGCCAGCAGCCGAAGCTTTTATAGCAATCAGCCCCAGCATTTT. It translates to CASSRSFYSNQPQHF.

The chain is built from TRBV5-4 and TRBJ2-3; TRBD2 aligns across 16 bases. Unmatched junction bases numbered 4, after V lost 0 bases and J lost 6 bases. Germline V CDR1 and CDR2: SGHNT, YYREEE (reference sequence). The CDR3 sequence is 17 residues long. In DNA, the CDR3 is TGTGCCAGCAGCTTGGGGGGGACTAGCGGGAGGGTGGATACGCAGTATTTT. This encodes CASSLGGTSGRVDTQYF.